This is a list of T cell receptor beta chains from one sample in a study of blood T cell repertoires in COVID-19. Clones were sequenced by immunoSEQ multiplex PCR, and TCRdb holds only the in-frame ones, with some missing. The table includes about 480,000 clones, about 90% detected once. The sequenced sample consisted of PBMCs or T cells enriched from blood (not recorded which). These TCRs come from a woman between 18 and 29 years old with acute COVID-19. The CDR3 runs from the conserved cysteine through the conserved F or W. The D gene is left open where the match is weak. Size tells how often a clone was seen (once, few, many) or the class of an expanded clone, and some rows leave it out.

CDR3 DNA	CDR3 protein	D gene	clone size	V gene	J gene
TGCGCCAGCAGCTATGGACAGGGGCTTGGGATAAGGGAGACCCAGTACTTC	CASSYGQGLGIRETQYF	TRBD1	once	TRBV5-1	TRBJ2-5
TGTGCCACCAGTGATAGCGGAACCTACGAGCAGTACTTC	CATSDSGTYEQYF	-	-	TRBV24-1	TRBJ2-7
TGTGCCAGCAGCCGGGGACTAGCGGGACCGTACGAGCAGTACTTC	CASSRGLAGPYEQYF	TRBD2	-	TRBV7-2	TRBJ2-7
TGTGCCAGTACCCCCTTGGGAGGACAGAACACTGAAGCTTTCTTT	CASTPLGGQNTEAFF	-	-	TRBV19	TRBJ1-1
TGTGCCAGCAGCGTAGACAGGTGGGGGGCTAATGAAAAACTGTTTTTT	CASSVDRWGANEKLFF	-	once	TRBV9	TRBJ1-4
TGTGCCAGCTCAATTCTGGCGGGGCCAGGTGTTAATGAGCAGTTCTTC	CASSILAGPGVNEQFF	-	-	TRBV18	TRBJ2-1
TGTGCCAGCAGCTTTGAACAGGAGTCCGAGCAGTACTTC	CASSFEQESEQYF	-	-	TRBV11-2	TRBJ2-7
TGTGCCAGCACCGTCGCAGGGGCGGGCACCGGGGAGCTGTTTTTT	CASTVAGAGTGELFF	-	-	TRBV28	TRBJ2-2
TGTGCCAGCAGTTTACTCCCCCAGGAGACCCAGTACTTC	CASSLLPQETQYF	-	-	TRBV27	TRBJ2-5
TGCGCCAGCAGTGAGTTATATAGCAATCAGCCCCAGCATTTT	CASSELYSNQPQHF	-	-	TRBV10-2	TRBJ1-5
TGTGCCAGCAGCCAAACGCAGGCCGGAGGAAAACTGTTTTTT	CASSQTQAGGKLFF	-	-	TRBV14	TRBJ1-4
TGTGCCACCAGTGAAGGGGTCGAAACACCATTCGAGCAGTTCTTC	CATSEGVETPFEQFF	-	-	TRBV24-1	TRBJ2-1
TGTGCCAGCAGCTTAATGCAGGGTGGTGACTACGAGCAGTACTTC	CASSLMQGGDYEQYF	-	once	TRBV11-2	TRBJ2-7
TGTGCCAGCAGGCCGACAGGGGATGGCTACACCTTC	CASRPTGDGYTF	TRBD1	-	TRBV6-5	TRBJ1-2
TGTGCTAGTGGTTTGGTTCCTAAGGAGACAGGGATGAGCCACGAGCAGTACTTC	CASGLVPKETGMSHEQYF	TRBD1	-	TRBV12-5	TRBJ2-7
TGTGCCAGCATGTCGGGACAATCCGCCTACGAGCAGTACTTC	CASMSGQSAYEQYF	-	-	TRBV3-1/TRBV3-2	TRBJ2-7